This TCR beta chain derives from a study of T cell changes during pregnancy in multiple sclerosis. V trimming: 6 bases; J trimming: 1 base; junction bases outside the gene matches: 12. Germline V gives CDR1 SGHAT, CDR2 FQNNGV. The length of the CDR3 is 16 residues. Measured with immunoSEQ multiplex PCR; TCRdb has only the in-frame clones, and not every one. The sample consists of about 31,000 clones, around 91% of them appearing once. J is TRBJ2-7 and V is TRBV11-2; 7 bases are a match to TRBD1. Material: CD8+ T cells from peripheral blood mononuclear cells, obtained in the second trimester of pregnancy. This receptor was obtained from a female donor with multiple sclerosis, enrolled in a pregnancy study. DNA for the CDR3: TGTGCCAGCAGTCCCGTAGGTTACAGGGGTTCCTACGAGCAGTACTTC. Translation gives CASSPVGYRGSYEQYF.